This T cell receptor beta chain was obtained from a study of tumor-infiltrating lymphocytes in primary liver carcinoma. As for the study in general: The yield of productive TCRbeta reads per sample was roughly 3.65 to 7.5 million and was similar across tissue types. Study-level results: With p = 0.039, the top-250-clone fraction in tumors significantly exceeded that in blood. Researchers found tumor-adjacent and tumor-blood pairs overlapped less than tumor region pairs.

Bulk tissue was left unsorted, and RNA and DNA were co-extracted from around 18-30 mg of it. Chronic HBV infection was present, with no prior treatment. Trimming stripped 8 bases from V and 1 base from J, with 18 bases between. The CDR3 consists of 15 residues. Per germline, CDR1 MDHEN and CDR2 SYDVKM. With regard to this clonotype: Its antigen remains unknown.

Production of TCR beta cDNA used roughly 500 ng total RNA together with a constant-region primer. Three-round nested multiplex PCR performed with slightly modified ARM-PCR produced the TCR beta libraries. The first two PCR rounds used TRBV1-TRBV30 forward primers with a C-beta reverse primer, around 10 cycles each. One entry per CDR3 protein, called by TCRdb with MiXCR from the multiplex PCR reads. The profile shows 90,000 to 150,000 distinct CDR3 sequences, less than 75% of them singletons. The source is a woman aged 55-75 years with primary liver carcinoma and hepatitis B virus infection. Sequenced: tumor-adjacent normal liver tissue. This sequence joins TRBV28 and TRBJ2-7, with D perhaps TRBD2 (7 bases). CDR3 bases: TGTGCCAGCGGGGGGGGGCTAAGGTCATCCTACGAGCAGTACTTC. Translated: CASGGGLRSSYEQYF. The full variable domain, completed using reference TRBV28 and TRBJ2-7, is DVKVTQSSRYLVKRTGEKVFLECVQDMDHENMFWYRQDPGLGLRLIYFSYDVKMKEKGDIPEGYSVSREKKERFSLILESASTNQTSMYLCASGGGLRSSYEQYFGPGTRLTVT.